What follows are 25 T cell receptor beta chains derived from one specimen sequenced in a study of T cell repertoires in cytomegalovirus infection (dated by TCRdb to about 2019). TCRdb names Illumina HiSeq 1500 as the instrument used. TCRdb itself trimmed the public reads at Q25 with fastp, ran MiXCR and retained productive beta chains. Records with the same CDR3 protein are collapsed into one entry carrying the most frequent genes and DNA. The sample yields about 58,000 distinct CDR3 sequences; roughly 20% were counted once. The top ten clonotypes cover around 67% of the sample. These receptors' antigens are unknown. The treatment or condition label corresponds to: in vitro stimulation with specific CMV peptide epitopes to enrich CMV-specific T cells. The source material was CD8+ T cells from cultured PBMCs, sampled from culture after CMV antigen stimulation. The origin of the receptors is a human donor in good health (CMV status not recorded). Some clones in this sample may be carry-over from other donors' samples.

This clonotype came up a few times. The chain recombines TRBV7-9 with TRBJ1-3; D gene uncertain. V lost 6 bases, J lost 0 bases, and 9 bases lay in between. Germline loops: CDR1 SEHNR, CDR2 FQNEAQ (reference sequence). CDR3 length equals 14 residues. The CDR3 protein is CASREGYSGNTIYF. CDR3 nucleotide sequence: TGTGCCAGCAGGGAGGGATACTCTGGAAACACCATATATTTT. The variable domain in full, with the rest retrieved from reference TRBV7-9 and TRBJ1-3, is DTGVSQNPRHKITKRGQNVTFRCDPISEHNRLYWYRQTLGQGPEFLTYFQNEAQLEKSRLLSDRFSAERPKGSFSTLEIQRTEQGDSAMYLCASREGYSGNTIYFGEGSWLTVV.

This clonotype was counted a few times. The CDR3 reads CASRAERELRDTQYF. The CDR3 DNA sequence: TGTGCCAGCCGCGCGGAGCGGGAGTTAAGAGATACGCAGTATTTT. The chain recombines TRBV27 with TRBJ2-3, with 8 bases aligning to TRBD2. CDR3 size: 15 residues. Trimming cost V 8 bases and J 5 bases; bases outside gene matches: 12. The germline V gene encodes CDR1 MNHEY and CDR2 SMNVEV (reference sequence).

The chain joins TRBV12-3 or TRBV12-4 to TRBJ1-1; D unclear. The CDR3 length is 14 residues. V dropped 3 bases and J dropped 3 bases, with 11 bases sitting between them. The chain's CDR3 is CASSLRGADTEAFF. The CDR3 DNA is TGTGCCAGCAGTTTGCGGGGAGCGGACACTGAAGCTTTCTTT.

This clonotype was found once. The chain joins TRBV11-2 to TRBJ2-7; D gene uncertain. The germline CDR1 and CDR2 sequences are SGHAT and FQNNGV. V was pared by 0 bases and J by 3 bases, with 3 bases between. CDR3 length: 12 amino acids. In DNA, the CDR3 is TGTGCCAGCAGCTTAGAGCTCTACGAGCAGTACTTC. Translation: CASSLELYEQYF.

In its sample, this clonotype was seen a few times. The rearrangement uses TRBV11-2 and TRBJ2-4; perhaps TRBD2 as D (6 bases). The CDR3 has 20 residues. The V gene's germline CDR1 is SGHAT and CDR2 FQNNGV. Trimming left V 4 bases short and J 1 base short, with 26 bases between. This CDR3 is CASSSFPRDSTSGAKNIQYF. CDR3 coding DNA: TGTGCCAGCAGCTCATTTCCCCGGGACTCAACGAGTGGTGCCAAAAACATTCAGTACTTC.

This clonotype was counted between two and nine times. This chain links TRBV7-2 with TRBJ1-3; the D is unclear. The CDR3 has 16 residues. Germline lookup yields CDR1 SGHTA and CDR2 FQGNSA. Trimming removed 0 bases at V and 2 bases at J, with 11 bases between. The CDR3 coding sequence is TGTGCCAGCAGCTTAGCTACCGTGTGGGCTGGAAACACCATATATTTT. Translating gives CASSLATVWAGNTIYF.

The chain couples TRBV9 to TRBJ2-5; no clear D. The V gene's germline CDR1 is SGDLS and CDR2 YYNGEE. Trimming removed 3 bases from V and 2 bases from J, with 11 bases in between. This CDR3 has 14 amino acids. The chain's CDR3 is CASSATGRQETQYF. DNA of the CDR3: TGTGCCAGCAGCGCAACCGGGCGACAAGAGACCCAGTACTTC.

This clonotype has just a few counts. The chain has TRBV7-2 and TRBJ1-6; D might be TRBD1 (6 bases). CDR1 is SGHTA and CDR2 is FQGNSA in the germline V gene. This CDR3 is built from 15 residues. V shed 5 bases and J shed 8 bases, with 16 bases lying between them. The CDR3 region is CASSTWDTQDSPLHF. CDR3 nucleotide sequence: TGTGCCAGCAGCACTTGGGACACTCAGGATTCACCCCTCCACTTT.

This clonotype showed up just a few times. V gene TRBV4-2 combines with J gene TRBJ2-7, with 10 nucleotides matching TRBD2. Germline V CDR1 and CDR2: LGHNA, YNFKEQ. The CDR3 has 20 residues. Trimming took 0 bases from V and 0 from J; bases not matched to a gene: 14. CDR3 residues: CASSQEGTSGGARPSYEQYF. DNA for the CDR3: TGTGCCAGCAGCCAAGAGGGTACGAGCGGGGGGGCCAGGCCCTCCTACGAGCAGTACTTC.

There are a few counts of this clonotype. The chain has TRBV12-3 or TRBV12-4 and TRBJ2-2; D not resolved. Trimming took off 5 bases at V and 8 bases at J, with 6 bases between the two ends. The CDR3 covers 11 residues. CDR3 amino acids: CASSPSGELFF. DNA of the CDR3: TGTGCCAGCAGTCCCTCAGGGGAGCTGTTTTTT.

This clonotype was seen only a few times. The chain employs TRBV7-2 and TRBJ2-7; TRBD1 matches at 8 bases. Germline values: CDR1 SGHTA, CDR2 FQGNSA. The CDR3 extends over 12 amino acids. In nucleotides, the CDR3 is TGTGCGACGGGTCAGGGGGCCGGGGAGCAGTACTTC. This gives the protein CATGQGAGEQYF.

The chain couples TRBV7-2 to TRBJ2-7, with 15 bases identical to TRBD2. The ends lost 0 bases at V and 4 bases at J; junction bases unmatched: 4. CDR1 is SGHTA, CDR2 FQGNSA, per germline. The length of the CDR3 is 17 residues. CDR3 coding DNA: TGTGCCAGCAGCTTAGCATCCGGACTAGCGGGAGGGTACGAGCAGTACTTC. Protein product: CASSLASGLAGGYEQYF.

This clonotype was counted only a few times. The rearrangement links TRBV7-9 to TRBJ2-7; a weak D match, TRBD1 (6 bases). V lost 8 bases to trimming and J lost 2 bases, with 19 bases between them. Germline CDR1 SEHNR, CDR2 FQNEAQ (reference sequence). The CDR3 length is 15 residues. CDR3 residues: CASSLTGQSAYEQYF. The CDR3 coding sequence is TGTGCCAGCTCCCTCACCGGACAGTCAGCCTACGAGCAGTACTTC.

This clonotype was picked up many times. The rearrangement uses TRBV7-2 and TRBJ2-7; possible D gene TRBD1, 5 bases. The CDR3 length is 14 residues. The V end lost 5 bases, the J end lost 2 bases, and 13 bases lay between the germline ends. Germline-derived CDR1 and CDR2 are SGHTA and FQGNSA. CDR3 nucleotide sequence: TGTGCCAGCAGCCGAGGCCAGGGAACCTACGAGCAGTACTTC. Protein sequence: CASSRGQGTYEQYF. The variable domain in full, completed from reference TRBV7-2 and TRBJ2-7, reads GAGVSQSPSNKVTEKGKDVELRCDPISGHTALYWYRQSLGQGLEFLIYFQGNSAPDKSGLPSDRFSAERTGGSVSTLTIQRTQQEDSAVYLCASSRGQGTYEQYFGPGTRLTVT.

The V gene is TRBV7-9, the J gene TRBJ1-4; TRBD1 is a possible D gene (6 bases). CDR1 and CDR2 (germline): SEHNR, FQNEAQ (reference sequence). The CDR3 spans 14 residues. Trimming pared 4 bases from V and 4 bases from J, leaving 10 bases between. The CDR3 sequence is CASSSGAGNEKLFF. CDR3 DNA sequence: TGTGCCAGCAGCTCAGGGGCCGGTAATGAAAAACTGTTTTTT.

J is TRBJ1-1 and V is TRBV28, with a tentative D call TRBD1 (6 bases). V lost 6 bases and J lost 1, with 15 bases in between. Germline CDR1 MDHEN, CDR2 SYDVKM. CDR3 length: 15 residues. Here the CDR3 reads CASSWGGTQNTEAFF. CDR3 coding DNA: TGTGCCAGCAGCTGGGGCGGGACACAGAACACTGAAGCTTTCTTT.

This chain connects TRBV12-3 or TRBV12-4 to TRBJ2-7, with 9 positions matching TRBD1. Losses at the gene ends were 6 bases for V and 5 bases for J; bases not matched to a gene: 8. The CDR3 runs to 14 residues. The CDR3 DNA follows: TGTGCCAGCAGAACCGGGACAGGGTCCAACGAGCAGTACTTC. Residues: CASRTGTGSNEQYF.

This clonotype was observed at least ten times. V usage is TRBV11-2 and J usage is TRBJ1-1; 10 nucleotides agree with TRBD1. In germline, CDR1 is SGHAT, CDR2 FQNNGV. This CDR3 contains 11 residues. Germline trimming cut 5 bases from V and 11 bases from J; bases unmatched to any gene: 2. CDR3 region: CASSTGQGAFF. The CDR3 nucleotides read TGTGCCAGCAGCACGGGACAGGGGGCTTTCTTT.

This clonotype was counted at least ten times. The chain is built from TRBV4-1 and TRBJ2-5; no clear D. The CDR3 spans 12 residues. Germline-derived CDR1 and CDR2 are MGHRA and YSYEKL. The V and J ends lost 0 bases and 5 bases respectively, with 4 bases between them. The CDR3 region is CASSQDMETQYF. In nucleotides, the CDR3 is TGCGCCAGCAGCCAAGATATGGAGACCCAGTACTTC.

This clonotype appeared many times. The rearrangement links TRBV7-2 to TRBJ2-1; 13 bases map to TRBD2. The V gene's germline CDR1 is SGHTA and CDR2 FQGNSA. The CDR3 contains 17 residues. J was trimmed by 10 bases and V by 4 bases; bases with no gene match: 13. The CDR3 sequence is CASSYQTGGLAGREQFF. In nucleotides, the CDR3 is TGTGCCAGCAGCTACCAAACGGGGGGACTAGCGGGACGCGAGCAGTTCTTC.

This clonotype was found many times. The chain combines TRBV20-1 with TRBJ2-7; 8 bases agree with TRBD2. V gave up 4 bases and J gave up 0 bases; unmatched junction bases: 2. The CDR3 loop spans 13 amino acids. From germline, CDR1 is DFQATT and CDR2 SNEGSKA (reference sequence). The CDR3 nucleotides read TGCAGTGCTAAGGGGACTAGCTCCTACGAGCAGTACTTC. It codes for CSAKGTSSYEQYF.

This clonotype was seen a handful of times. This chain connects TRBV7-2 to TRBJ2-7; D remains unclear. Germline CDR1 is SGHTA and CDR2 is FQGNSA. The CDR3 totals 15 residues. Trimming left V 3 bases short and J 1 base short, with 13 bases between. The CDR3 here is CASSLDIHLSYEQYF. CDR3 sequence (DNA): TGTGCCAGCAGCTTGGATATCCATCTGTCCTACGAGCAGTACTTC.

The chain uses TRBV7-2 and TRBJ2-3; D uncertain. The germline gives CDR1 SGHTA, CDR2 FQGNSA. The germline V and J ends were trimmed by 5 bases and 7 bases, with 16 bases remaining between them. There are 14 residues in the CDR3. The CDR3 nucleotides read TGTGCCAGCAGCCCCCTAGGGAACTCGAATACGCAGTATTTT. Protein sequence: CASSPLGNSNTQYF.

The sample holds a few counts of this clonotype. This chain connects TRBV6-6 to TRBJ1-1, with D unresolved. This CDR3 is 13 amino acids long. Germline lookup yields CDR1 MNHNY and CDR2 SVGAGI (reference sequence). Trimming left V 0 bases short and J 10 bases short, with 12 bases between. CDR3 protein: CASSYSDTFLAFF. For the CDR3, the DNA is TGTGCCAGCAGTTACTCTGATACCTTCTTAGCTTTCTTT.

CDR3 nucleotides: TGTGCCAGCAGCCCAGCCGGGGACGAAGCTTTCTTT. Translating gives CASSPAGDEAFF. V is TRBV7-9 and J is TRBJ1-1; the D gene is possibly TRBD1 (5 bases). Trimming pared 5 bases from V and 8 bases from J, leaving 12 bases between. Germline V gene sequence: CDR1 SEHNR, CDR2 FQNEAQ (reference sequence). This CDR3 spans 12 amino acids. Combining the CDR3 with reference TRBV7-9 and TRBJ1-1 gives the whole variable domain DTGVSQNPRHKITKRGQNVTFRCDPISEHNRLYWYRQTLGQGPEFLTYFQNEAQLEKSRLLSDRFSAERPKGSFSTLEIQRTEQGDSAMYLCASSPAGDEAFFGQGTRLTVV.